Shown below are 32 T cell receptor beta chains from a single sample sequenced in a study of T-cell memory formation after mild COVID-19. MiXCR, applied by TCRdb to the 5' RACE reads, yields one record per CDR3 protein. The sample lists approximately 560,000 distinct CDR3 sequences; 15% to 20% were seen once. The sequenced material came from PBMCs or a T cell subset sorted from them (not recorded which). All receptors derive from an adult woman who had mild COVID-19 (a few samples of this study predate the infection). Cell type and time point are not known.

The CDR3: CASSSRRGPDEQYF. DNA for the CDR3: TGTGCCAGCAGCTCCAGGCGGGGACCCGACGAGCAGTACTTC. The genes are TRBV7-2 and TRBJ2-7, with TRBD2 as a possible D gene (6 bases). The V gene's germline CDR1 is SGHTA and CDR2 FQGNSA. V lost 4 bases, J lost 5 bases, and 15 bases lay in between. The CDR3 spans 14 residues.

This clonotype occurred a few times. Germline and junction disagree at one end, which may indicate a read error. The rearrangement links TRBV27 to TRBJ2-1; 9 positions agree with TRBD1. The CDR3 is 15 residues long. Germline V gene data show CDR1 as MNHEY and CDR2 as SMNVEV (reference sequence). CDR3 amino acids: CATSKQGAGYNEQFF. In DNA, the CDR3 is TGTGCCACCAGTAAACAGGGGGCTGGTTACAATGAGCAGTTCTTC.

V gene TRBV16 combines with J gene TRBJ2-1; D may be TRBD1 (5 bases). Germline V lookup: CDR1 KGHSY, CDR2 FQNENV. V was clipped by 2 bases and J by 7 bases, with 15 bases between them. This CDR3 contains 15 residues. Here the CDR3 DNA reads TGTGCCAGCAGCCAAGCAGGGCGTGCTGGTAATGAGCAGTTCTTC. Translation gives CASSQAGRAGNEQFF.

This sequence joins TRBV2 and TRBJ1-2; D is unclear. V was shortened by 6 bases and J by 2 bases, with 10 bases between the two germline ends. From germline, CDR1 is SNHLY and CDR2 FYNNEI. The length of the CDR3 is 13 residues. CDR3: CASSDQVNYGYTF. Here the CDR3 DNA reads TGTGCCAGCAGCGACCAGGTGAACTATGGCTACACCTTC.

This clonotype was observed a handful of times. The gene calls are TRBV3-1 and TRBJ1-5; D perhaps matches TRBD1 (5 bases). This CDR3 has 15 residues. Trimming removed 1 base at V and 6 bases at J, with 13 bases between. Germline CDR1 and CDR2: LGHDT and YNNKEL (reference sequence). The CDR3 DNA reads TGTGCCAGCAGCCAAGGTCTCAGGGTCAGTCAGCCCCAGCATTTT. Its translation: CASSQGLRVSQPQHF.

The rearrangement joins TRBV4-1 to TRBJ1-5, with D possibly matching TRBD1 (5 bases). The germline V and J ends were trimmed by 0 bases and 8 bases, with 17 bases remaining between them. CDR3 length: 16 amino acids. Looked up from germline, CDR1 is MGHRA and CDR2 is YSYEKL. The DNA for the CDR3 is TGCGCCAGCAGCCAAGATACGGCAGGGCGAGGGAAGCCCCAGCATTTT. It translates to CASSQDTAGRGKPQHF.

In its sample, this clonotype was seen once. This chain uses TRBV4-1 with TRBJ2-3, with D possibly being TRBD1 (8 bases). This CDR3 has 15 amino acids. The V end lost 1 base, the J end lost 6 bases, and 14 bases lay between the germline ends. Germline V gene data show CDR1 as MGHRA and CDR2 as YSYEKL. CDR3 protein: CASSQGYRGGDTQYF. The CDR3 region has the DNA TGCGCCAGCAGCCAAGGCTACAGGGGGGGGGATACGCAGTATTTT.

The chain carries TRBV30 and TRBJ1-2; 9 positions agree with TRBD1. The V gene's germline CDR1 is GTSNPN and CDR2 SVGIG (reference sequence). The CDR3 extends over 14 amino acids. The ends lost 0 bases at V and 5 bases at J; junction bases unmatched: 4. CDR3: CAWSVTGTGYGYTF. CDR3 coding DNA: TGTGCCTGGAGTGTCACCGGGACAGGGTATGGCTACACCTTC.

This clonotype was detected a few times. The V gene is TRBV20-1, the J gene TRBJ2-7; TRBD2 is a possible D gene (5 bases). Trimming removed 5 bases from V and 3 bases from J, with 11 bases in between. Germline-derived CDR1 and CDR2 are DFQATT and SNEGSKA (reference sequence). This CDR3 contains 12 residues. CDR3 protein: CSARLKNYEQYF. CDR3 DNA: TGCAGTGCTCGACTAAAGAACTACGAGCAGTACTTC.

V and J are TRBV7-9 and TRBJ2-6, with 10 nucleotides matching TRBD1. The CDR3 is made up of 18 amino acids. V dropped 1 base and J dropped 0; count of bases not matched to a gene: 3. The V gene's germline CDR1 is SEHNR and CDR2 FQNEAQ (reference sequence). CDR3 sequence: CASSLGGQGLSGANVLTF. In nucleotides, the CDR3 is TGTGCCAGCAGCTTAGGGGGACAGGGGCTCTCTGGGGCCAACGTCCTGACTTTC.

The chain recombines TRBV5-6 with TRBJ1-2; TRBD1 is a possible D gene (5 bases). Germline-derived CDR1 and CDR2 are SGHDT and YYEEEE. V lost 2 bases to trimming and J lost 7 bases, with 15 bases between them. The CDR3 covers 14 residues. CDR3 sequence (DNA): TGTGCCAGCAGCTTTAAAGACAGAAACCTTGGCTACACCTTC. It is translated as CASSFKDRNLGYTF.

CDR3 nucleotide sequence: TGTGCCAGCACCCGAGACCTAGTGCCCAATACGCAGTATTTT. Translating it yields CASTRDLVPNTQYF. The chain is built from TRBV5-5 and TRBJ2-3; D remains ambiguous. Germline CDR1 is SGHKS and CDR2 is YYEKEE (reference sequence). The V end was cut by 6 bases, the J end by 7 bases, with 18 bases between. This CDR3 comprises 14 residues.

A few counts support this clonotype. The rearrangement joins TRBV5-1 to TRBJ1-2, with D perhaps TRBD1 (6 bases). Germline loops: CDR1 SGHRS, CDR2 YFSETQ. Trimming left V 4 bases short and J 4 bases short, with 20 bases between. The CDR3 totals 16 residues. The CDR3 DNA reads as TGCGCCAGCAGCCCCATGGATCTGGGGGCTCCCTATGGCTACACCTTC. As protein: CASSPMDLGAPYGYTF.

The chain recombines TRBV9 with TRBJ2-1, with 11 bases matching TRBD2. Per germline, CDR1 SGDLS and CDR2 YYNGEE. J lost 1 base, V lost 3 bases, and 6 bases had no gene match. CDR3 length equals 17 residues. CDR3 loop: CASSGSSGGESYNEQFF. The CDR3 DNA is TGTGCCAGCAGCGGGAGTAGCGGGGGGGAATCCTACAATGAGCAGTTCTTC.

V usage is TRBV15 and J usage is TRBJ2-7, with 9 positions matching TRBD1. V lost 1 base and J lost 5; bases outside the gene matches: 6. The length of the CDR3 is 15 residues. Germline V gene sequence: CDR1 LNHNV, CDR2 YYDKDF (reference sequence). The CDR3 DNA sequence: TGTGCCACCAGCAGAGTAAGGGGACAGGGCAACGAGCAGTACTTC. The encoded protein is CATSRVRGQGNEQYF.

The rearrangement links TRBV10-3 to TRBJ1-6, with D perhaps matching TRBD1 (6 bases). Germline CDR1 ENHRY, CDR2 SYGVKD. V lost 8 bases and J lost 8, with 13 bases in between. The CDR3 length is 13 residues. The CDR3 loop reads CAIGGRPDSPLHF. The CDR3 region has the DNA TGTGCCATCGGGGGCCGACCGGATTCACCCCTCCACTTT.

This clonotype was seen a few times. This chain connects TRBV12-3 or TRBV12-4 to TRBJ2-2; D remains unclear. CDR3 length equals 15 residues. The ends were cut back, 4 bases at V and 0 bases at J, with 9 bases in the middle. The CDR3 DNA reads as TGTGCCAGCAGTTACTTGACTTCGAACACCGGGGAGCTGTTTTTT. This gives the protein CASSYLTSNTGELFF.

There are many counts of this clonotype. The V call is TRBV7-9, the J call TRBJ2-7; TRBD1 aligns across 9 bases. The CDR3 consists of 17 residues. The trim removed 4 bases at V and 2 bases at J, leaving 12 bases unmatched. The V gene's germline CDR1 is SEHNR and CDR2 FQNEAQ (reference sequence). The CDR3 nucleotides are TGTGCCAGCAGCTCAAAAGGGACAGGGTTAGGGACCTACGAGCAGTACTTC. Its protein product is CASSSKGTGLGTYEQYF.

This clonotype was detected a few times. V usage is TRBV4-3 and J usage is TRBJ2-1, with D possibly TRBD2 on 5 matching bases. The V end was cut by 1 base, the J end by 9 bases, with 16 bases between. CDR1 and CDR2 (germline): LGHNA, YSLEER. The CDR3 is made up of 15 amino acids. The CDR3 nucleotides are TGCGCCAGCAGCCAAGCCCGGGAACTTCCCACTGAGCAGTTCTTC. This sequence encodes CASSQARELPTEQFF.

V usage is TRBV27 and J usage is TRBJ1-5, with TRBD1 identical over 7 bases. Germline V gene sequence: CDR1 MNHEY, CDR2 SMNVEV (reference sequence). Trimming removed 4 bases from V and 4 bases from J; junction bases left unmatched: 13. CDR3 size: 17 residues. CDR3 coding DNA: TGTGCCAGCAGTTCGGTGGTTCGGGGACAGCGGAATCAGCCCCAGCATTTT. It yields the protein CASSSVVRGQRNQPQHF.

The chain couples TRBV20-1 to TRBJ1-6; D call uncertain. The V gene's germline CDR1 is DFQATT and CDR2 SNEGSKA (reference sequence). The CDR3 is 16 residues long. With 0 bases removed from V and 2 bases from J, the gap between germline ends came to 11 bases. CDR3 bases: TGCAGTGCTAGAGATCTCCCAGATACCTATAATTCACCCCTCCACTTT. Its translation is CSARDLPDTYNSPLHF.

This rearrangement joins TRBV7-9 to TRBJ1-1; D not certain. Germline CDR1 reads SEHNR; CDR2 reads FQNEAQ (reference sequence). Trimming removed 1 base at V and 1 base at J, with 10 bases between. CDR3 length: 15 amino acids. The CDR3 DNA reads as TGTGCCAGCAGCTTAGGTCCGGGTAGGAACACTGAAGCTTTCTTT. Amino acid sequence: CASSLGPGRNTEAFF. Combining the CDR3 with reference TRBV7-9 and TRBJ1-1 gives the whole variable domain DTGVSQNPRHKITKRGQNVTFRCDPISEHNRLYWYRQTLGQGPEFLTYFQNEAQLEKSRLLSDRFSAERPKGSFSTLEIQRTEQGDSAMYLCASSLGPGRNTEAFFGQGTRLTVV.

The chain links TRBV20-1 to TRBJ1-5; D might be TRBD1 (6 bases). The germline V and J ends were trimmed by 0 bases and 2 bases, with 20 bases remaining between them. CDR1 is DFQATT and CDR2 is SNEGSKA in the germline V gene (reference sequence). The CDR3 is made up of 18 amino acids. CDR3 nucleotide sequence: TGCAGTGCTAGAGATCGGGCTTCCGGGGGCGCAGGCAATCAGCCCCAGCATTTT. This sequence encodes CSARDRASGGAGNQPQHF.

This CDR3 reads CASSETVILSNTEAFF. The CDR3, as DNA: TGTGCCAGCAGTGAGACAGTCATTCTCTCGAACACTGAAGCTTTCTTT. V usage is TRBV2 and J usage is TRBJ1-1, with a weak D call TRBD1 (5 bases). Trimming pared 3 bases from V and 1 base from J, leaving 15 bases between. This CDR3 region has 16 residues. Germline V gives CDR1 SNHLY, CDR2 FYNNEI.

CDR3 bases: TGCGCCAGCAGCTTGGGAGGATCGCTGAACACTGAAGCTTTCTTT. Translated: CASSLGGSLNTEAFF. The chain has TRBV5-1 and TRBJ1-1; D unclear. CDR3 length: 15 residues. V was shortened by 0 bases and J by 0 bases, with 9 bases between the two germline ends. Germline-derived CDR1 and CDR2 are SGHRS and YFSETQ. Together with reference TRBV5-1 and TRBJ1-1, the CDR3 gives the full variable domain: KAGVTQTPRYLIKTRGQQVTLSCSPISGHRSVSWYQQTPGQGLQFLFEYFSETQRNKGNFPGRFSGRQFSNSRSEMNVSTLELGDSALYLCASSLGGSLNTEAFFGQGTRLTVV.

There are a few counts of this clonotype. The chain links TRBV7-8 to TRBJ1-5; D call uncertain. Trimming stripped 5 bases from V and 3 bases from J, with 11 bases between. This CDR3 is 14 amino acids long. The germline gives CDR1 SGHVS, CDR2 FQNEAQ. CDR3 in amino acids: CASSRERTNQPQHF. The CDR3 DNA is TGTGCCAGCAGCCGGGAGCGGACCAATCAGCCCCAGCATTTT. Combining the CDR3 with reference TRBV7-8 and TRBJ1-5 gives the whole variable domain GAGVSQSPRYKVAKRGQDVALRCDPISGHVSLFWYQQALGQGPEFLTYFQNEAQLDKSGLPSDRFFAERPEGSVSTLKIQRTQQEDSAVYLCASSRERTNQPQHFGDGTRLSIL.

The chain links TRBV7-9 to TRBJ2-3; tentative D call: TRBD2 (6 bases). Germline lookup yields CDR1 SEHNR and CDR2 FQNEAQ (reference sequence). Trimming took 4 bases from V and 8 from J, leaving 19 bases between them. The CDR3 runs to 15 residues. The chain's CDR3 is CASSSAEGRTRTQYF. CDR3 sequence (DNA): TGTGCCAGCAGCTCGGCGGAGGGAAGGACGCGTACGCAGTATTTT.

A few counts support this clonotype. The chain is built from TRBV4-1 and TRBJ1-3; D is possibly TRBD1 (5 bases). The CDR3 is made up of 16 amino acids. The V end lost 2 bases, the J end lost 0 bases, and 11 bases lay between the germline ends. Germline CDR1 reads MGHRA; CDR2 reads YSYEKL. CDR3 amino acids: CASSQYRGVSGNTIYF. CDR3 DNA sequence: TGCGCCAGCAGCCAATACCGGGGGGTCTCTGGAAACACCATATATTTT.

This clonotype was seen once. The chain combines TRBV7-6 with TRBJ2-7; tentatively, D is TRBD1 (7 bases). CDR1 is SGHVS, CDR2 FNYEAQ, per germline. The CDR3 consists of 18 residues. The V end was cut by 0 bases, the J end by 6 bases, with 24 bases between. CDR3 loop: CASSLAPALQGRLSEQYF. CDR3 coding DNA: TGTGCCAGCAGCTTAGCGCCGGCCCTACAGGGGAGGCTTAGCGAGCAGTACTTC.

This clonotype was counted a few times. CDR3 bases: TGCGCCAGTGCGGGCGGCTACGAGCAGTACTTC. As protein: CASAGGYEQYF. This sequence joins TRBV5-1 and TRBJ2-7; a weak D match, TRBD2 (5 bases). CDR1 is SGHRS, CDR2 YFSETQ, per germline. The CDR3 sequence is 11 residues long. V was shortened by 8 bases and J by 3 bases, with 9 bases between the two germline ends.

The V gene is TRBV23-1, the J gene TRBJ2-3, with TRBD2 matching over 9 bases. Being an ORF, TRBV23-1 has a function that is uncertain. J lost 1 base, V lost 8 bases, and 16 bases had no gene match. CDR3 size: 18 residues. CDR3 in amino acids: CASPNEERGLAGTDTQYF. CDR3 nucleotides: TGCGCCAGCCCCAATGAAGAGCGGGGACTAGCCGGCACAGATACGCAGTATTTT.

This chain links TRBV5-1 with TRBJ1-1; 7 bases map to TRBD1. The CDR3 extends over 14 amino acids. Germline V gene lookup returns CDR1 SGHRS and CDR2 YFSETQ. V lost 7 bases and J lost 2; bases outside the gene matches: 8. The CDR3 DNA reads TGCGCCAGCGGAAGACAGGGAGCAAACACTGAAGCTTTCTTT. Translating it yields CASGRQGANTEAFF.